Presented here are 32 T cell receptor beta chains from one specimen sequenced in a study of CD8 T cells in Susac syndrome. Roughly 0.45 to 1 ug RNA was reverse transcribed with random hexamers. TCRdb re-analysed the immunoSEQ multiplex PCR reads in MiXCR, keeping a single row per CDR3 protein. The sample gives more than 130,000 distinct CDR3 sequences, 94% of which show up once; approximately 0.3% is in the top ten. Material: CD8+ T cells from PBMCs. The receptors originated from a human donor in good health.

The chain joins TRBV7-9 to TRBJ2-5, with D perhaps TRBD2 (5 bases). This CDR3 contains 13 residues. V was trimmed by 3 bases and J by 2 bases, leaving 7 bases between them. Germline assignment: CDR1 SEHNR and CDR2 FQNEAQ (reference sequence). The DNA for the CDR3 is TGTGCCAGCAGCTTTGGCGGGCAAGAGACCCAGTACTTC. Translated: CASSFGGQETQYF.

The chain links TRBV7-9 to TRBJ1-1; D may be TRBD1 (6 bases). The CDR3 extends over 15 amino acids. V was cut by 5 bases and J by 2 bases, with 15 bases left in between. CDR1 is SEHNR, CDR2 FQNEAQ, per germline (reference sequence). This chain's CDR3 is CASSAPGHFNTEAFF. DNA of the CDR3: TGTGCCAGCAGCGCCCCGGGACACTTCAACACTGAAGCTTTCTTT.

This clonotype was seen a handful of times. The chain couples TRBV28 to TRBJ2-1; D uncertain. This CDR3 contains 13 residues. Looked up from germline, CDR1 is MDHEN and CDR2 is SYDVKM. The germline V and J ends were trimmed by 4 bases and 0 bases, with 4 bases remaining between them. CDR3 region: CASSSTSYNEQFF. Here the CDR3 DNA reads TGTGCCAGCAGTTCTACCTCCTACAATGAGCAGTTCTTC.

The chain employs TRBV7-7 and TRBJ2-1; 7 positions agree with TRBD2. CDR1 and CDR2 (germline): SSHAT, FNYEAQ (reference sequence). This CDR3 spans 16 amino acids. The trim removed 1 base at V and 8 bases at J, leaving 11 bases unmatched. The CDR3 loop is CASSLVSAGVGYEQFF. As DNA, the CDR3 is TGTGCCAGCAGCTTAGTGTCTGCGGGAGTCGGGTATGAGCAGTTCTTC.

This chain joins TRBV15 and TRBJ2-3; TRBD2 matches at 11 bases. The CDR3 has 17 amino acids. Germline V lookup: CDR1 LNHNV, CDR2 YYDKDF (reference sequence). V gave up 5 bases and J gave up 6 bases; unmatched junction bases: 13. CDR3 in DNA: TGTGCCACCAGCCCAAGGCAACTAGCGGGAGTACGTGATACGCAGTATTTT. Translation: CATSPRQLAGVRDTQYF. The whole variable domain, remainder taken from reference TRBV15 and TRBJ2-3, is DAMVIQNPRYQVTQFGKPVTLSCSQTLNHNVMYWYQQKSSQAPKLLFHYYDKDFNNEADTPDNFQSRRPNTSFCFLDIRSPGLGDTAMYLCATSPRQLAGVRDTQYFGPGTRLTVL.

This sequence joins TRBV2 and TRBJ2-7, with D uncertain. The CDR3 totals 13 residues. Trimming removed 3 bases at V and 1 base at J, with 7 bases between. Germline V lookup: CDR1 SNHLY, CDR2 FYNNEI. The CDR3: CASSETVSYEQYF. DNA of the CDR3: TGTGCCAGCAGTGAGACGGTTTCCTACGAGCAGTACTTC.

This clonotype turned up a few times. This chain connects TRBV12-3 or TRBV12-4 to TRBJ2-1; tentative D call: TRBD1 (5 bases). This CDR3 has 12 amino acids. V was pared by 5 bases and J by 7 bases, with 9 bases between. The CDR3 loop reads CASSTGRNEQFF. For the CDR3, the DNA is TGTGCCAGCAGTACAGGTAGGAATGAGCAGTTCTTC.

This clonotype was counted a single time. The chain has TRBV20-1 and TRBJ2-1; TRBD1 or TRBD2 may be the D gene (5 bases each). Germline V gene data show CDR1 as DFQATT and CDR2 as SNEGSKA (reference sequence). There are 15 residues in the CDR3. Trimming took 2 bases from V and 10 from J, leaving 21 bases between them. The chain's CDR3 is CSARKLRDPPLEQFF. As DNA, the CDR3 is TGCAGTGCTAGAAAACTCCGGGACCCGCCTTTGGAGCAGTTCTTC.

The J gene is TRBJ1-2, the V gene TRBV30, with unresolved D. Looked up from germline, CDR1 is GTSNPN and CDR2 is SVGIG (reference sequence). V gave up 3 bases and J gave up 5 bases, with 7 bases separating them. The CDR3 contains 11 residues. The DNA for the CDR3 is TGTGCCTGGAGAGGAGGTTATGGCTACACCTTC. The encoded protein is CAWRGGYGYTF.

V and J are TRBV27 and TRBJ1-5; tentative D call: TRBD1 (5 bases). Trimming removed 5 bases from V and 6 bases from J, with 8 bases in between. Germline CDR1 and CDR2: MNHEY and SMNVEV (reference sequence). The length of the CDR3 is 12 residues. CDR3: CASSKGSQPQHF. CDR3 nucleotide sequence: TGTGCCAGCAGTAAGGGGAGTCAGCCCCAGCATTTT.

This chain joins TRBV7-9 and TRBJ2-1; 9 bases agree with TRBD1. J lost 8 bases, V lost 4 bases, and 6 bases had no gene match. Germline V CDR1 and CDR2: SEHNR, FQNEAQ (reference sequence). This CDR3 spans 14 amino acids. Here the CDR3 DNA reads TGTGCCAGCAGCTCGGGACAGGGTAGGGATGAGCAGTTCTTC. Protein sequence: CASSSGQGRDEQFF.

This sequence joins TRBV30 and TRBJ1-1; D not resolved. CDR1 GTSNPN and CDR2 SVGIG come from the germline V gene (reference sequence). The ends were cut back, 1 base at V and 1 base at J, with 7 bases in the middle. This CDR3 is built from 13 residues. The CDR3 loop is CAWSGVSNTEAFF. CDR3 nucleotides: TGTGCCTGGAGTGGGGTATCGAACACTGAAGCTTTCTTT. The full variable domain, in which reference TRBV30 and TRBJ1-1 provide the parts outside the CDR3, is SQTIHQWPATLVQPVGSPLSLECTVEGTSNPNLYWYRQAAGRGLQLLFYSVGIGQISSEVPQNLSASRPQDRQFILSSKKLLLSDSGFYLCAWSGVSNTEAFFGQGTRLTVV.

The chain joins TRBV28 to TRBJ2-7; D possibly corresponds to TRBD2 (6 bases). Germline CDR1 is MDHEN and CDR2 is SYDVKM. The CDR3 has 14 amino acids. The V end was cut by 4 bases, the J end by 2 bases, with 12 bases between. The CDR3 here is CASSSEGRAYEQYF. The CDR3 nucleotides are TGTGCCAGCAGTTCGGAGGGGCGGGCCTACGAGCAGTACTTC.

The chain employs TRBV27 and TRBJ1-2; D gene uncertain. Germline CDR1 is MNHEY and CDR2 is SMNVEV (reference sequence). V lost 4 bases, J lost 0 bases, and 6 bases lay in between. The CDR3 runs 13 residues. The CDR3 DNA follows: TGTGCCAGCAGTTCGGCAGCTAACTATGGCTACACCTTC. Its protein product is CASSSAANYGYTF.

The rearrangement uses TRBV7-9 and TRBJ1-5, with D perhaps TRBD1 (5 bases). Germline V CDR1 and CDR2: SEHNR, FQNEAQ (reference sequence). Between the trimmed V and J ends, which lost 6 bases and 1 base, there was a span of 10 bases. The CDR3 has 14 residues. The CDR3 is CASSMTESNQPQHF. The CDR3 DNA is TGTGCCAGCAGTATGACAGAGAGCAATCAGCCCCAGCATTTT.

The V call is TRBV6-6, the J call TRBJ2-3, with D perhaps TRBD1 or TRBD2 (5 bases each). V shed 10 bases and J shed 6 bases, with 17 bases lying between them. The germline CDR1 and CDR2 sequences are MNHNY and SVGAGI (reference sequence). The CDR3 runs 13 residues. The CDR3 DNA reads TGTGCCATCAAGTTGGTGGGGACGGATACGCAGTATTTT. As protein: CAIKLVGTDTQYF.

The V gene is TRBV19, the J gene TRBJ2-1; 7 bases agree with TRBD2. The CDR3 has 14 residues. Germline CDR1 reads LNHDA; CDR2 reads SQIVND (reference sequence). V shed 5 bases, J shed 0 bases, and the junction held 1 base outside the gene matches. The CDR3 nucleotides are TGTGCCAGTAGTGGGGGGGGCTCCTACAATGAGCAGTTCTTC. Encoded protein: CASSGGGSYNEQFF.

The rearrangement joins TRBV7-2 to TRBJ2-7; the D gene is possibly TRBD1 (6 bases). Germline lookup yields CDR1 SGHTA and CDR2 FQGNSA. The CDR3 has 12 residues. Trimming shortened V by 5 bases and J by 7 bases, and 12 bases separated the two germline ends. CDR3 in DNA: TGTGCCAGCAGCCAACCCGACAGGGAGCAGTACTTC. This gives the protein CASSQPDREQYF.

This chain uses TRBV4-1 with TRBJ2-1, with 11 bases aligning to TRBD2. Trimming took 3 bases from V and 15 from J; bases not matched to a gene: 10. Germline V gives CDR1 MGHRA, CDR2 YSYEKL. The length of the CDR3 is 14 residues. The CDR3 bases are TGCGCCAGCAGCCAGGCCCAGACTAGCGGGGCCCCGTTCTTC. Its translation is CASSQAQTSGAPFF.

The rearrangement uses TRBV7-9 and TRBJ1-1, with D unresolved. This CDR3 spans 13 amino acids. The V and J ends lost 1 base and 11 bases respectively, with 14 bases between them. In germline, CDR1 is SEHNR, CDR2 FQNEAQ (reference sequence). Here the CDR3 DNA reads TGTGCCAGCAGCTTAGGAGAAGACACGACCGCTTTCTTT. It translates to CASSLGEDTTAFF.

This chain connects TRBV7-9 to TRBJ1-2, with TRBD1 as a possible D gene (5 bases). V was shortened by 1 base and J by 1 base, with 7 bases between the two germline ends. The CDR3 has 14 residues. CDR1 is SEHNR and CDR2 is FQNEAQ in the germline V gene (reference sequence). The CDR3 DNA reads as TGTGCCAGCAGCTTAGGGGGGGTTAACTATGGCTACACCTTC. Its translation is CASSLGGVNYGYTF.

This clonotype was detected only a few times. The V and J genes are TRBV12-3 or TRBV12-4 and TRBJ2-2, with D unresolved. The CDR3 loop spans 11 amino acids. V shed 3 bases and J shed 6 bases, with 2 bases lying between them. In nucleotides, the CDR3 is TGTGCCAGCAGTTTCCCCGGGGAGCTGTTTTTT. Protein product: CASSFPGELFF.

The chain links TRBV19 to TRBJ2-1, with a weak D call TRBD2 (5 bases). This CDR3 spans 19 amino acids. Germline loops: CDR1 LNHDA, CDR2 SQIVND (reference sequence). V shed 1 base and J shed 6 bases, with 25 bases lying between them. The DNA of the CDR3 is TGTGCCAGTAGTATAGGGGCGGAGGAGACGAGCATTGGGATCAATGAGCAGTTCTTC. Amino acids: CASSIGAEETSIGINEQFF.

The V call is TRBV20-1, the J call TRBJ2-1, with 11 bases aligning to TRBD2. Looked up from germline, CDR1 is DFQATT and CDR2 is SNEGSKA (reference sequence). The CDR3 consists of 16 residues. Trimming removed 5 bases from V and 5 bases from J; junction bases left unmatched: 11. The CDR3 here is CSADYLTSGTHNEQFF. Written as DNA, the CDR3 is TGCAGTGCTGACTACTTGACTAGCGGGACACACAATGAGCAGTTCTTC.

The chain employs TRBV27 and TRBJ2-5, with D unresolved. Germline CDR1 MNHEY, CDR2 SMNVEV (reference sequence). Between the trimmed V and J ends, which lost 5 bases and 4 bases, there was a span of 8 bases. This CDR3 spans 12 amino acids. CDR3 protein: CASSATTETQYF. The CDR3 DNA is TGTGCCAGCAGTGCCACTACAGAGACCCAGTACTTC.

This chain uses TRBV3-1 with TRBJ1-1; no reliable D call. CDR3 length: 16 amino acids. V gave up 1 base and J gave up 6 bases, with 18 bases separating them. CDR1 is LGHDT and CDR2 is YNNKEL in the germline V gene (reference sequence). CDR3 region: CASSQVVSVGVPEAFF. DNA of the CDR3: TGTGCCAGCAGCCAAGTGGTATCGGTAGGAGTTCCTGAAGCTTTCTTT. Together with reference TRBV3-1 and TRBJ1-1, the CDR3 gives the full variable domain: DTAVSQTPKYLVTQMGNDKSIKCEQNLGHDTMYWYKQDSKKFLKIMFSYNNKELIINETVPNRFSPKSPDKAHLNLHINSLELGDSAVYFCASSQVVSVGVPEAFFGQGTRLTVV.

V usage is TRBV7-9 and J usage is TRBJ2-7; possibly TRBD2 for D (5 bases). The V and J ends lost 3 bases and 7 bases respectively, with 13 bases between them. CDR1 and CDR2 from the germline V gene are SEHNR and FQNEAQ (reference sequence). The CDR3 extends over 13 amino acids. As DNA, the CDR3 is TGTGCCAGCAGCTTGGGAGCAGAGCGGGAGCAGTACTTC. It specifies CASSLGAEREQYF. Variable domain in full (rest from reference TRBV7-9 and TRBJ2-7): DTGVSQNPRHKITKRGQNVTFRCDPISEHNRLYWYRQTLGQGPEFLTYFQNEAQLEKSRLLSDRFSAERPKGSFSTLEIQRTEQGDSAMYLCASSLGAEREQYFGPGTRLTVT.

The chain uses TRBV20-1 and TRBJ1-3; TRBD1 is a possible D gene (5 bases). V lost 1 base and J lost 2, with 9 bases in between. The CDR3 extends over 14 amino acids. Germline V gene sequence: CDR1 DFQATT, CDR2 SNEGSKA (reference sequence). DNA for the CDR3: TGCAGTGCTAGAGCCCCAGGGACTGGAAACACCATATATTTT. Protein product: CSARAPGTGNTIYF.

J is TRBJ2-5 and V is TRBV5-8; 13 bases map to TRBD2. Losses at the gene ends were 0 bases for V and 5 bases for J; bases not matched to a gene: 1. The germline V gene has CDR1 SGHTS and CDR2 YDEGEE. The CDR3 is 15 residues long. The CDR3 DNA reads TGTGCCAGCAGCTTGGTGACTAGCGGGAGGGAGACCCAGTACTTC. It translates to CASSLVTSGRETQYF. Using reference TRBV5-8 and TRBJ2-5 for the parts outside the CDR3, the full variable domain is EAGVTQSPTHLIKTRGQQATLRCSPISGHTSVYWYQQALGLGLQFLLWYDEGEERNRGNFPPRFSGRQFPNYSSELNVNALELEDSALYLCASSLVTSGRETQYFGPGTRLLVL.

The chain joins TRBV7-9 to TRBJ1-2; 9 bases agree with TRBD1. The CDR3 has 14 residues. Trimming cost V 3 bases and J 7 bases; bases outside gene matches: 6. Germline CDR1 and CDR2: SEHNR and FQNEAQ (reference sequence). Here the CDR3 reads CASSFGQGRRGYTF. The CDR3 region has the DNA TGTGCCAGCAGCTTTGGACAGGGGCGACGTGGCTACACCTTC.

The V call is TRBV5-6, the J call TRBJ2-1; 7 bases agree with TRBD2. CDR1 is SGHDT, CDR2 YYEEEE, per germline. Trimming took 4 bases from V and 1 from J; bases not matched to a gene: 5. The CDR3 runs 15 residues. CDR3 DNA: TGTGCCAGCAGCCACGGACTAGTATCCTACAATGAGCAGTTCTTC. Its translation: CASSHGLVSYNEQFF.

The chain uses TRBV14 and TRBJ2-3; no clear D gene. Germline lookup yields CDR1 SGHDN and CDR2 FVKESK. The CDR3 runs to 13 residues. V was pared by 1 base and J by 5 bases, with 7 bases between. CDR3 residues: CASSQAPEDTQYF. The DNA of the CDR3 is TGTGCCAGCAGCCAAGCGCCGGAAGATACGCAGTATTTT.